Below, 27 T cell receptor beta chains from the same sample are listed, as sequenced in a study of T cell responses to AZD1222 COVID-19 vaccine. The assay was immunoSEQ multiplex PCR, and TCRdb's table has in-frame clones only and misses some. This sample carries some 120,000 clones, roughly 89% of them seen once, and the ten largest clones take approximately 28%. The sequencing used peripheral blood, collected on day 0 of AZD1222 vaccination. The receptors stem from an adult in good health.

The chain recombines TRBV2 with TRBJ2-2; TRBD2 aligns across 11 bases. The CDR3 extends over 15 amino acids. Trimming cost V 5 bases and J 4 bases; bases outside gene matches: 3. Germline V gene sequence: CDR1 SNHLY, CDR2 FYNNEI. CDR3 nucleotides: TGTGCCAGCAGTCCTGGACTAGCGGGCACCGGGGAGCTGTTTTTT. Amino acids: CASSPGLAGTGELFF.

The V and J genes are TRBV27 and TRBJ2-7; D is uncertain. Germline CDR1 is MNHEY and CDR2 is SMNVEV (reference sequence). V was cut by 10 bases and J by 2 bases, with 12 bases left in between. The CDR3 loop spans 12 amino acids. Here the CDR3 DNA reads TGTGCCAAATCCGGCACAGCCTACGAGCAGTACTTC. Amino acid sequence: CAKSGTAYEQYF.

CDR3 sequence reads: CASSLGQGQGGYTF. CDR3 DNA sequence: TGTGCCAGCAGCCTTGGACAGGGGCAGGGGGGCTACACCTTC. V gene TRBV7-9 combines with J gene TRBJ1-2, with 9 bases identical to TRBD1. The V segment lost 5 bases and the J segment 8 bases; nucleotides outside the gene matches: 9. Germline V gene sequence: CDR1 SEHNR, CDR2 FQNEAQ (reference sequence). The CDR3 sequence is 14 residues long.

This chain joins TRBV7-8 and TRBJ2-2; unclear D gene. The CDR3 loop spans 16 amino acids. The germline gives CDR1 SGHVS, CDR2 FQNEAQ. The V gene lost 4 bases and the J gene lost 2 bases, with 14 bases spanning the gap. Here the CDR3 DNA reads TGTGCCAGCAGCTCCAGTCGGCACACCAACACCGGGGAGCTGTTTTTT. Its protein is CASSSSRHTNTGELFF.

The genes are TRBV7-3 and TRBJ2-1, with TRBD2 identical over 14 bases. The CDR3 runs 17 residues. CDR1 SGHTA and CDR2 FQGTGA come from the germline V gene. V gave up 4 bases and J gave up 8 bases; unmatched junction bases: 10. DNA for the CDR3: TGTGCCAGCAGCTCAGGACTAGCGGGGGGCCGAGTCGATGAGCAGTTCTTC. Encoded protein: CASSSGLAGGRVDEQFF.

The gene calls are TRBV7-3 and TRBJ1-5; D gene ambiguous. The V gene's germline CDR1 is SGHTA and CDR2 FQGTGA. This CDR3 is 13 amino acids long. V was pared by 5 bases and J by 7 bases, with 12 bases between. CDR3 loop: CASSGTLGQPQHF. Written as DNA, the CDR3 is TGTGCCAGCAGCGGCACGTTGGGCCAGCCCCAGCATTTT.

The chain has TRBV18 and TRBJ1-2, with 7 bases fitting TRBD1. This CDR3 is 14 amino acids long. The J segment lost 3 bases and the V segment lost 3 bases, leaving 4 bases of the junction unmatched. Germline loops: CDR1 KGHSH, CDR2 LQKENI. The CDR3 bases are TGTGCCAGCTCACCTGGAGGGACAGACTATGGCTACACCTTC. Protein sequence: CASSPGGTDYGYTF.

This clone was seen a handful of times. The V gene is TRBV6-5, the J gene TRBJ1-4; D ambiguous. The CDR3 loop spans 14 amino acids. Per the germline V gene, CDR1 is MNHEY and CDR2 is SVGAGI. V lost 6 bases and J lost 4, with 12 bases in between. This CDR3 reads CASRRLQHNEKLFF. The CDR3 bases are TGTGCCAGCAGAAGGTTGCAGCATAATGAAAAACTGTTTTTT.

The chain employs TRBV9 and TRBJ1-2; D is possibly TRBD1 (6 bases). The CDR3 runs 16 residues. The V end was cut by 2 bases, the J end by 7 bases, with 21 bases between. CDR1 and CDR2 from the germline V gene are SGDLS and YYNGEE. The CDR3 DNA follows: TGTGCCAGCAGCGTCGACTCCGGACAGCGCAAGGGTGGCTACACCTTC. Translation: CASSVDSGQRKGGYTF. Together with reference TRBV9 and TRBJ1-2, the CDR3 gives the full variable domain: DSGVTQTPKHLITATGQRVTLRCSPRSGDLSVYWYQQSLDQGLQFLIQYYNGEERAKGNILERFSAQQFPDLHSELNLSSLELGDSALYFCASSVDSGQRKGGYTFGSGTRLTVV.

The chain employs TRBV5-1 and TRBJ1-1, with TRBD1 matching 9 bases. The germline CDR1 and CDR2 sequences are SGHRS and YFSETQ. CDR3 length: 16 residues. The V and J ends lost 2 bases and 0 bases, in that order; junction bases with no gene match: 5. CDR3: CASSLGTGPMNTEAFF. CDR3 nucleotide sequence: TGCGCCAGCAGCTTAGGGACAGGGCCTATGAACACTGAAGCTTTCTTT.

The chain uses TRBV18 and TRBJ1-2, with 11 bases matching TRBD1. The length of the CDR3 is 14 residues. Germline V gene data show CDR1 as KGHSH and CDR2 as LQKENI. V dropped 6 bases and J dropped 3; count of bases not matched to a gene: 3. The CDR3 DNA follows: TGTGCCAGCTCCGGGACAGGGGGAGACTATGGCTACACCTTC. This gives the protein CASSGTGGDYGYTF.

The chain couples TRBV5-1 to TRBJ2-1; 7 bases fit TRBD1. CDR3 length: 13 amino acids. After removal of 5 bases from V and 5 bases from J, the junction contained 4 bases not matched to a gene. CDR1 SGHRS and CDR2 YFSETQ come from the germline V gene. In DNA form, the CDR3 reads TGCGCCAGCAGAGGGGGCGGAGACAATGAGCAGTTCTTC. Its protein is CASRGGGDNEQFF.

Here the CDR3 DNA reads TGTGCCAGCAGCGTGACAGGGGACGGGGAGCTGTTTTTT. Its translation: CASSVTGDGELFF. The genes are TRBV11-1 and TRBJ2-2, with 8 bases identical to TRBD1. V gave up 5 bases and J gave up 7 bases; unmatched junction bases: 3. This CDR3 has 13 amino acids. Germline V lookup: CDR1 SGHAT, CDR2 FQDESV (reference sequence).

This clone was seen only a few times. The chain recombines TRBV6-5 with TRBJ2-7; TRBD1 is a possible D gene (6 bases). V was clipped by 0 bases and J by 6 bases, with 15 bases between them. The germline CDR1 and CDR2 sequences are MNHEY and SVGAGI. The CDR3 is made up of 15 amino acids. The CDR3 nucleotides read TGTGCCAGCAGTTACTCGGTACAGGGAGTAGGCGAGCAGTACTTC. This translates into CASSYSVQGVGEQYF.

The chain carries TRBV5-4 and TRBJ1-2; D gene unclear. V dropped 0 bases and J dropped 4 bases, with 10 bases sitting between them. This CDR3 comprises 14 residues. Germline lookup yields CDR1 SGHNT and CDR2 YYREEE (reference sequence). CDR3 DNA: TGTGCCAGCAGCTTGGACGGGGAGGGCTATGGCTACACCTTC. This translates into CASSLDGEGYGYTF.

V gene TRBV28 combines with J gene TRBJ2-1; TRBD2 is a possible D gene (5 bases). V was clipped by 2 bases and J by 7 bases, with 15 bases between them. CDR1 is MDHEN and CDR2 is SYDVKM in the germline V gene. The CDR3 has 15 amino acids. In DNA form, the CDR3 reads TGTGCCAGCAGTTTACGGAGGCTTAGTCCTAATGAGCAGTTCTTC. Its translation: CASSLRRLSPNEQFF.

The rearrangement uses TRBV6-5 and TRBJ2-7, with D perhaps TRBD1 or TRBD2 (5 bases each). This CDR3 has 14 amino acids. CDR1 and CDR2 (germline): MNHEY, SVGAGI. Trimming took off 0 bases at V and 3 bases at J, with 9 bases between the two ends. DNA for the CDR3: TGTGCCAGCAGTTACTCTCGGGACCGCTACGAGCAGTACTTC. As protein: CASSYSRDRYEQYF.

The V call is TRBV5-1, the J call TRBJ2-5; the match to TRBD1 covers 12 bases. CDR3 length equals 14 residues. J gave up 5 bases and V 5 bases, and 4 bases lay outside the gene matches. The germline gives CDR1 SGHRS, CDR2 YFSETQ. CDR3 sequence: CASSGTGGPETQYF. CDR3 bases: TGCGCCAGCAGTGGGACAGGGGGCCCCGAGACCCAGTACTTC.

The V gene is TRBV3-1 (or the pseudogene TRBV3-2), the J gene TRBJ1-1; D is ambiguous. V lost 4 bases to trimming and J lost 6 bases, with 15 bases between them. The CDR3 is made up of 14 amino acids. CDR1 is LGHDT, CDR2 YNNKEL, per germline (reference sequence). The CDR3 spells CASSPRVSSAEAFF. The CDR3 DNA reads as TGTGCCAGCAGCCCTCGGGTCTCCTCGGCTGAAGCTTTCTTT.

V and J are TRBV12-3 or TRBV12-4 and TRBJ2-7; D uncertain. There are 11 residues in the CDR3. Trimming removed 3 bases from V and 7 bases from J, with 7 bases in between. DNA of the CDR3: TGTGCCAGCAGTTTCTTGGGAGAGCAGTACTTC. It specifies CASSFLGEQYF.

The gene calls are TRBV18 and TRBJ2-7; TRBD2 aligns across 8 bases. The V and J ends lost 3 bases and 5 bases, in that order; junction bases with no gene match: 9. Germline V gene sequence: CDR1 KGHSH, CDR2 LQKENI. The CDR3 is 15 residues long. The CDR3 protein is CASSPPGLEGHEQYF. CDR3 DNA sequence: TGTGCCAGCTCACCGCCGGGACTAGAGGGGCACGAGCAGTACTTC.

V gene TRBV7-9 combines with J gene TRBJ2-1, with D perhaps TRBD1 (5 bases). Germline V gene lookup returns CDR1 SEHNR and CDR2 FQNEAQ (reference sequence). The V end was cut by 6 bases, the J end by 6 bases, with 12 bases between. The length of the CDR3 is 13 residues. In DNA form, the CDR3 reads TGTGCCAGCAGTTCAGTAGGGGTCAATGAGCAGTTCTTC. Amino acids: CASSSVGVNEQFF.

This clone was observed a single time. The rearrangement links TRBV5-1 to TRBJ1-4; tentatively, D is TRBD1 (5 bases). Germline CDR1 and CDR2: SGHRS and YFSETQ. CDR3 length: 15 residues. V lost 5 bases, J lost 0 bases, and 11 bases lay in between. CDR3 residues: CASSFTQATNEKLFF. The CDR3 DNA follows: TGCGCCAGCAGTTTTACACAGGCAACTAATGAAAAACTGTTTTTT.

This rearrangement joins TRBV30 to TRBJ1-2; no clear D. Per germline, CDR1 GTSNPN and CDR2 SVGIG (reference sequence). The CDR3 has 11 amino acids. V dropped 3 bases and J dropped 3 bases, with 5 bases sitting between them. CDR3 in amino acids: CAWRVDYGYTF. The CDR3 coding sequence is TGTGCCTGGAGGGTCGACTATGGCTACACCTTC.

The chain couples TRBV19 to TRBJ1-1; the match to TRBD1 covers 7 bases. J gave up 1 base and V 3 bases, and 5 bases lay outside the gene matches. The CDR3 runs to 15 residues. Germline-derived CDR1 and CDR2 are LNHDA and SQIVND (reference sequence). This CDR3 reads CASSMEGAPNTEAFF. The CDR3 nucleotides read TGTGCCAGTAGTATGGAGGGGGCCCCGAACACTGAAGCTTTCTTT.

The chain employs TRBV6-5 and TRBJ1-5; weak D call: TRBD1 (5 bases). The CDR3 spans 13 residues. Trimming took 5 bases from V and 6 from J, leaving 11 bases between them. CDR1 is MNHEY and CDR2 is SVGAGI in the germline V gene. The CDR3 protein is CASSPGGGQPQHF. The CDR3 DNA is TGTGCCAGCAGTCCCGGCGGGGGTCAGCCCCAGCATTTT.

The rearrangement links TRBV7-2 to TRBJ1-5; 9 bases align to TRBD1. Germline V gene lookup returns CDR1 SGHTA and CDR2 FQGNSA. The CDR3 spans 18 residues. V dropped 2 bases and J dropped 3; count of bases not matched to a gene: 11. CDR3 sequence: CASSLRSGTGQINQPQHF. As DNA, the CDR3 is TGTGCCAGCAGCTTAAGGTCCGGGACAGGGCAAATCAATCAGCCCCAGCATTTT.